This T cell receptor (beta chain) was captured in a study of spatial heterogeneity in lung cancer. Time point defined: blood at routine non-recurrence follow-up after resection. Whole RNA came from tumor, nontumor lung or frozen PBMC and was sequenced without being sorted. Germline CDR1 KGHSH, CDR2 LQKENI. The CDR3 has 17 amino acids. V was pared by 1 base and J by 1 base, with 11 bases between. Individually, TCR cDNA molecules were each labelled with a unique molecular identifier. TCRdb independently ran MiXCR on the 5' RACE reads; one entry per CDR3 protein. The sample comprises 55,000 to 75,000 distinct CDR3 sequences, nearly 9% of which are singletons, and under 2.5% rests with the top ten. This clonotype was picked up many times.

The sequence came from a female donor with early-stage non-small cell lung cancer. This rearrangement joins TRBV18 to TRBJ2-6; no clear D gene. This specimen was PBMCs, taken at follow-up. CDR3 region: CASSPLFSISGANVLTF. CDR3 nucleotide sequence: TGTGCCAGCTCACCACTGTTCTCCATTTCTGGGGCCAACGTCCTGACTTTC.